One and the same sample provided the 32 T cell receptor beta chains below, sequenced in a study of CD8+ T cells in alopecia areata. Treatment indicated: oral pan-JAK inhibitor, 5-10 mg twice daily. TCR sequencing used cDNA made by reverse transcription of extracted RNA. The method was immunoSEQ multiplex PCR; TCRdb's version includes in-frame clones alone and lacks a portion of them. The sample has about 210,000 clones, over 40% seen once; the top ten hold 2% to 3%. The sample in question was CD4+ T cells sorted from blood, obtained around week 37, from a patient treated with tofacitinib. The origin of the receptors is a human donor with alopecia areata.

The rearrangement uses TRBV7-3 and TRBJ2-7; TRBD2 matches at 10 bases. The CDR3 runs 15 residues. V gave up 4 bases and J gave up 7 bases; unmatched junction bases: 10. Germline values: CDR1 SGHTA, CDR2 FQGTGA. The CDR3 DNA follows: TGTGCCAGCAGCTCCTCAGCGGGAGGGCCGTGGGAGCAGTACTTC. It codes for CASSSSAGGPWEQYF.

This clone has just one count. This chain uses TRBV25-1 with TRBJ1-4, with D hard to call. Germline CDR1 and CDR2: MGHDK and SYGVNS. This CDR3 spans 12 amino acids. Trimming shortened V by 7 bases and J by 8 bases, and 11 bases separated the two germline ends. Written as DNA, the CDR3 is TGTGCCAGCACCTCAGGACGCGAAAAACTGTTTTTT. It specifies CASTSGREKLFF.

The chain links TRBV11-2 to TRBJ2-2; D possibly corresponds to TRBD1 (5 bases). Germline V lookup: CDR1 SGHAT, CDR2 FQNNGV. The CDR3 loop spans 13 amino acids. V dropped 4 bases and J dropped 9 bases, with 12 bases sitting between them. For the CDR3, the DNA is TGTGCCAGCAGCTCATTCCAGGGTTGGGAGCTGTTTTTT. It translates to CASSSFQGWELFF.

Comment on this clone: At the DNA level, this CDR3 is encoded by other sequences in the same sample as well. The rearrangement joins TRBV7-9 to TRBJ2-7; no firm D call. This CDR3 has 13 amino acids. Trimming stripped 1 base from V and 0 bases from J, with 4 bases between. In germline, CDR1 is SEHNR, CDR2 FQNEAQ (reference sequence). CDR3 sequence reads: CASSLVSSYEQYF. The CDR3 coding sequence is TGTGCCAGCAGCTTAGTGAGCTCCTACGAGCAGTACTTC.

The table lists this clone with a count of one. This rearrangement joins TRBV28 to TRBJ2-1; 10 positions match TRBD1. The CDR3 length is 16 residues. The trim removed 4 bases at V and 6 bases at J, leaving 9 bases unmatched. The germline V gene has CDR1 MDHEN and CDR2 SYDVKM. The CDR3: CASSSWDRGLGNEQFF. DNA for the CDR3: TGTGCCAGCAGTTCCTGGGACAGGGGATTGGGCAATGAGCAGTTCTTC.

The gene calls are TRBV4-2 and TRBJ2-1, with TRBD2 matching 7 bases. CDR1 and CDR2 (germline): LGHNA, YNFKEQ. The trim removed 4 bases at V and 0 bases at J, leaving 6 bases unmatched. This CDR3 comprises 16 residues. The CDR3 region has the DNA TGTGCCAGCAGCCCGTCTCGCGGGGGCTCCTACAATGAGCAGTTCTTC. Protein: CASSPSRGGSYNEQFF.

The CDR3 region is CASSPLGVRQGNYGYTF. CDR3 DNA sequence: TGTGCCAGCAGCCCCCTGGGTGTGAGACAGGGAAACTATGGCTACACCTTC. The rearrangement joins TRBV7-2 to TRBJ1-2; 7 bases are a match to TRBD1. The germline V gene encodes CDR1 SGHTA and CDR2 FQGNSA. The CDR3 length is 17 residues. Trimming cost V 5 bases and J 2 bases; bases outside gene matches: 14. The entire variable domain, with the rest obtained from reference TRBV7-2 and TRBJ1-2, is as follows: GAGVSQSPSNKVTEKGKDVELRCDPISGHTALYWYRQSLGQGLEFLIYFQGNSAPDKSGLPSDRFSAERTGGSVSTLTIQRTQQEDSAVYLCASSPLGVRQGNYGYTFGSGTRLTVV.

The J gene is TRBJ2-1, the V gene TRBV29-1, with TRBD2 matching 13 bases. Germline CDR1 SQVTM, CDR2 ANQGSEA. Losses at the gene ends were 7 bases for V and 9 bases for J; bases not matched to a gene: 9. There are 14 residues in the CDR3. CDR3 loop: CSARTSGSMAEQFF. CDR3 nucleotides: TGCAGCGCCCGGACTAGCGGGAGTATGGCTGAGCAGTTCTTC.

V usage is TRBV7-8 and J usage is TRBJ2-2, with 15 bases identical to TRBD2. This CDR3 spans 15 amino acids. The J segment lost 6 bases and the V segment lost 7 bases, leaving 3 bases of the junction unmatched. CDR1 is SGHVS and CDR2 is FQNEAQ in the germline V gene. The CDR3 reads CASTRTSGRAGELFF. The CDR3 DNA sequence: TGTGCCAGCACTCGGACTAGCGGGAGGGCCGGGGAGCTGTTTTTT.

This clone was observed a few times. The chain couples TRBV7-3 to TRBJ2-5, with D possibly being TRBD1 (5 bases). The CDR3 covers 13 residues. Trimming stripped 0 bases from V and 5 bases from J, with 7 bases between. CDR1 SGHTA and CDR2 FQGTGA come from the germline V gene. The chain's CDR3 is CASSLTWGETQYF. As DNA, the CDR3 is TGTGCCAGCAGCTTAACCTGGGGCGAGACCCAGTACTTC.

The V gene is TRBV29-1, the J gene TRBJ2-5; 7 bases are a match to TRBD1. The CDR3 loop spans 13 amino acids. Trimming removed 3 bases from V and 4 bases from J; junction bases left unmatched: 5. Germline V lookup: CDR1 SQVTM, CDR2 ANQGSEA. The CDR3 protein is CSVDDRARETQYF. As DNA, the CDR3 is TGCAGCGTTGACGACAGGGCGAGAGAGACCCAGTACTTC.

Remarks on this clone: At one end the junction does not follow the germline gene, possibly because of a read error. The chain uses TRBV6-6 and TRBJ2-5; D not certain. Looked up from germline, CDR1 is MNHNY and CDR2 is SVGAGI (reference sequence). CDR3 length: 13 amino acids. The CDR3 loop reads CASSYGGDHVGNF. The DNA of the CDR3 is TGTGCCAGCAGTTACGGCGGAGATCACGTGGGGAACTTC.

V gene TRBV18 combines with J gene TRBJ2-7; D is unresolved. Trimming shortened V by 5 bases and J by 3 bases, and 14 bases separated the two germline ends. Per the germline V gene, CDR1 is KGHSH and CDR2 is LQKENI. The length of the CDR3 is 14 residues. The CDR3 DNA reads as TGTGCCAGCTCAGAGAGACTGCAGGTCTACGAGCAGTACTTC. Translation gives CASSERLQVYEQYF.

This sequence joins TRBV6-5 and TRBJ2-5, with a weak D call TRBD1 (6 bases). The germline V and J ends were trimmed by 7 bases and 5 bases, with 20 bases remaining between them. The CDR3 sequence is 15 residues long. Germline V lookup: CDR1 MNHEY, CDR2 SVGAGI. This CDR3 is CASTTGTGTRETQYF. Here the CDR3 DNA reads TGTGCCAGCACGACGGGCACAGGGACGCGGGAGACCCAGTACTTC.

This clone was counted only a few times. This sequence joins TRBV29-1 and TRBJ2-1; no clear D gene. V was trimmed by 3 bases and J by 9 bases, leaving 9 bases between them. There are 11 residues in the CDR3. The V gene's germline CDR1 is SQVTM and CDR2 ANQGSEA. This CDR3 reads CSVDSPSEQFF. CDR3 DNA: TGCAGCGTTGATAGCCCGTCTGAGCAGTTCTTC.

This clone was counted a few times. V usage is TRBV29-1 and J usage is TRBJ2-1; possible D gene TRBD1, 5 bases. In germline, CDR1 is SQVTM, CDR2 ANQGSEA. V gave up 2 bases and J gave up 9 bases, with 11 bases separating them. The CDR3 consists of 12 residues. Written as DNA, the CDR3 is TGCAGCGTTGAACAGGGCAAAGGTGAGCAGTTCTTC. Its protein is CSVEQGKGEQFF.

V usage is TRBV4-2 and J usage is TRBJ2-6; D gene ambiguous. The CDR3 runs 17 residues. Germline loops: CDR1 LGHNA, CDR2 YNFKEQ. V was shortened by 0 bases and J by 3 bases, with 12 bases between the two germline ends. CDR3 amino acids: CASSQEGEVFGANVLTF. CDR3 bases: TGTGCCAGCAGCCAAGAAGGAGAAGTCTTTGGGGCCAACGTCCTGACTTTC.

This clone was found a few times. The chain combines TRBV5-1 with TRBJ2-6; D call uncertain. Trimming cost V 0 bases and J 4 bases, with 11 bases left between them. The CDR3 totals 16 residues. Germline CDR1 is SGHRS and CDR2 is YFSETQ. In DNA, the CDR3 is TGCGCCAGCAGCTTGGCCCCGAAATCGGGGGCCAACGTCCTGACTTTC. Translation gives CASSLAPKSGANVLTF.

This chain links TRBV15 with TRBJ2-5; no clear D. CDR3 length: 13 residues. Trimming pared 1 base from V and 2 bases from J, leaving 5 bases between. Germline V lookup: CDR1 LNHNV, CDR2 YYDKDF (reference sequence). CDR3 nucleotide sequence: TGTGCCACCAGCAGAGTTATACAAGAGACCCAGTACTTC. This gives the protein CATSRVIQETQYF.

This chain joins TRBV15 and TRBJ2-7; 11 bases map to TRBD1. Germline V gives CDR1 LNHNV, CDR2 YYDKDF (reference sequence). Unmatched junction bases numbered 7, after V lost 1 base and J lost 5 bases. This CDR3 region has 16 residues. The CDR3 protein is CATSRGSGQGVDEQYF. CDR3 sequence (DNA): TGTGCCACCAGCAGAGGGTCGGGACAGGGGGTCGACGAGCAGTACTTC.

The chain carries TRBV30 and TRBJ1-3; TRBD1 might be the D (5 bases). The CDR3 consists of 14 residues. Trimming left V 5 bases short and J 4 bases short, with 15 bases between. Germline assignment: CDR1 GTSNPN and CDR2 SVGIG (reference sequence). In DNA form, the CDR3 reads TGTGCCTGGGGAACCGGGACCTACGGAAACACCATATATTTT. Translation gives CAWGTGTYGNTIYF.

This CDR3 is CASRHREGRNTGELFF. The CDR3 DNA reads TGCGCCAGCAGGCACCGGGAGGGCCGGAACACCGGGGAGCTGTTTTTT. The genes are TRBV23-1 and TRBJ2-2; 8 bases line up with TRBD2. TRBV23-1 is marked as an open reading frame, function uncertain. Trimming took 6 bases from V and 1 from J; bases not matched to a gene: 7. The CDR3 extends over 16 amino acids.

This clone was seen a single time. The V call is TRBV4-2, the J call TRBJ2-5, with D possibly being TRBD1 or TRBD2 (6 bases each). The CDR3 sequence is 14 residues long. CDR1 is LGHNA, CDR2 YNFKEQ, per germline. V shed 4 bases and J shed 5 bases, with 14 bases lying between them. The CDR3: CASSPLGGRETQYF. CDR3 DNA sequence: TGTGCCAGCAGCCCCCTCGGGGGCCGGGAGACCCAGTACTTC.

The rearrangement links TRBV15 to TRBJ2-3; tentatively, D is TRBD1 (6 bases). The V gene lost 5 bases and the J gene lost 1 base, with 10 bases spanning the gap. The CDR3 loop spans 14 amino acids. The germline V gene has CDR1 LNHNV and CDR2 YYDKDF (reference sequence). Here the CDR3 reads CATSPTGRTDTQYF. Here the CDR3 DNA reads TGTGCCACCAGCCCGACAGGACGCACAGATACGCAGTATTTT.

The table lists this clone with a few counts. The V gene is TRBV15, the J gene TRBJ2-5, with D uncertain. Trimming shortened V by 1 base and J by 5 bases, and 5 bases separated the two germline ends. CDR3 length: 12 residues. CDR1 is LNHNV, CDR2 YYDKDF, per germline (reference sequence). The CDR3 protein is CATSRAAETQYF. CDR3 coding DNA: TGTGCCACCAGCAGAGCAGCGGAGACCCAGTACTTC.

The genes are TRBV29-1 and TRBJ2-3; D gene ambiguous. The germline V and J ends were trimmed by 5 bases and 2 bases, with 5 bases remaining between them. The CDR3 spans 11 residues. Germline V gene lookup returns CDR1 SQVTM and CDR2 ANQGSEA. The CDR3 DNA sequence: TGCAGCGTTCTAGACACAGATACGCAGTATTTT. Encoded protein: CSVLDTDTQYF.

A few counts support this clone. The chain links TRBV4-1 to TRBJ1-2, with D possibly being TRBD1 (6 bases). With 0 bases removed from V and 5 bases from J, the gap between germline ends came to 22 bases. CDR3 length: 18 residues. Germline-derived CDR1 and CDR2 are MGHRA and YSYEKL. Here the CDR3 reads CASSQELGYGTPRYGYTF. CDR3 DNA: TGCGCCAGCAGCCAAGAATTAGGTTATGGGACACCACGATATGGCTACACCTTC.

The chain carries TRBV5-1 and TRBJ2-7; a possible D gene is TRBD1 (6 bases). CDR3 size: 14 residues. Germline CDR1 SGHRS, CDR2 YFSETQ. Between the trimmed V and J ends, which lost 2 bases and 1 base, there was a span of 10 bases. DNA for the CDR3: TGCGCCAGCAGCTTTTGGCAGGGGTCCTACGAGCAGTACTTC. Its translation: CASSFWQGSYEQYF.

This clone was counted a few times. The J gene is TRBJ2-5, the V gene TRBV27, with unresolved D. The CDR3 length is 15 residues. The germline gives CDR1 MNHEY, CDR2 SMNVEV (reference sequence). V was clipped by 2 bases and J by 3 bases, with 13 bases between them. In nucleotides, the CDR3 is TGTGCCAGCAGTTTAGCGTCCGGAATAAAAGAGACCCAGTACTTC. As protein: CASSLASGIKETQYF.

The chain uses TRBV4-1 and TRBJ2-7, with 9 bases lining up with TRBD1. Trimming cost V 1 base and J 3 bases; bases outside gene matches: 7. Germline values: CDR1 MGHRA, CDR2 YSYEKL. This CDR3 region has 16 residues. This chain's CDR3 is CASSQGTGTGFYEQYF. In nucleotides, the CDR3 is TGCGCCAGCAGCCAAGGAACCGGGACAGGGTTCTACGAGCAGTACTTC.

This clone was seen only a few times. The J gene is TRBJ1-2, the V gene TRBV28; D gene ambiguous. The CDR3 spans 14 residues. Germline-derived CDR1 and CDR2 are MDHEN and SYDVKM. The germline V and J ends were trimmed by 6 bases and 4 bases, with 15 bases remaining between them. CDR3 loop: CASSLPRHSYGYTF. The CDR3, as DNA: TGTGCCAGCAGCTTACCGAGACACAGCTATGGCTACACCTTC.

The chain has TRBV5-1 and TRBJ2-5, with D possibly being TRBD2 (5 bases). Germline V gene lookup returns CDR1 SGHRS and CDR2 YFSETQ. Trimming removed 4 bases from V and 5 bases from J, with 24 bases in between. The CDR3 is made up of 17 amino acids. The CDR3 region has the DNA TGCGCCAGCAGCCCACTCGGGGAGACGAGAACCCAGGAGACCCAGTACTTC. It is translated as CASSPLGETRTQETQYF.